What follows is one T cell receptor (beta chain) and its context. Germline V gene sequence: CDR1 SGDLS, CDR2 YYNGEE. The V segment lost 0 bases and the J segment 6 bases; nucleotides outside the gene matches: 7. This CDR3 is 16 amino acids long. This sample stems from a study of blood T cell repertoires in COVID-19. Study in general: Some COVID-19 samples were acute and others convalescent; all came from the United States, Italy and Spain. From T cells, B-cell-depleted T cells, or PBMCs came the material, which was cDNA or gDNA.

Original handling: Estimated nucleated cell counts came from reference gene primer amplification. Some clones are missing from TCRdb's copy, which holds only in-frame ones; the method was immunoSEQ multiplex PCR. D and trimming were read from the DNA, whereas the V and J calls and clone size are those reported in that table. The sample lists some 150,000 clones, 85% occurring once. The sequence was obtained from a woman aged 40-49 years with active or convalescent COVID-19. The specimen was peripheral blood. The chain joins TRBV9 to TRBJ2-1, with TRBD1 matching over 9 bases. The DNA for the CDR3 is TGTGCCAGCAGCGTAGGGGGTCGGACAGGGGCCAATGAGCAGTTCTTC. As protein: CASSVGGRTGANEQFF.